This paragraph reports one TCR beta chain. This clone showed up just once. Its cognate antigen has yet to be identified. The input lacks base qualities; no much larger clone sits a single base away. TCRbeta CDR3 regions were amplified from genomic DNA by means of the immunoSEQ Assay, a bias-controlled multiplex PCR. In the paper's pipeline: The number of nucleated cells in each sample was estimated by amplification of reference gene primers within the assay. To quantify the absolute abundance of each unique TCRbeta CDR3 rearrangement, sequence reads were collapsed and filtered. For each sample, productive Simpson clonality was calculated by taking the square root of Simpson's diversity index across productive rearrangements. This is the immuneACCESS table as TCRdb keeps it, with only in-frame sequences that have V and J called. A part of the clones is gone; compared with another copy, unresolved V genes explain less than half, and the rest is unexplained. The V and J calls and clone size are taken from that table; D and trimming were inferred from the DNA. This sample lists under 350,000 clones; 75% to 85% were detected once. Around 7.2% of the sample comes from the top ten.

The cysteine opens and the phenylalanine closes a CDR3 of 14 amino acids. Just CDR3 DNA is preserved here, 42 bases in frame from base 1. The junction shows trimming of 2 bases on V and 7 bases on J, plus 15 bases between the germline ends. CDR1 and CDR2 are read off the germline V gene as LGHNT and FRNRAP. The data were obtained in a study of blood T cell repertoires in COVID-19 (dated by TCRdb to about 2020). Regarding the research as a whole: Samples from collaborators originated in the United States, Italy and Spain and spanned both the acute and convalescent phases of COVID-19. The material from the prospective study consisted of cDNA or gDNA derived from T cells, B-cell-depleted T cells, or PBMCs. Sample metadata almost always included a de-identified subject ID, COVID-19 status, age in years and sex. Samples were obtained from the ongoing ImmuneRACE study (first 160 participants) and from 1,254 subjects provided by 6 global collaborators. Deeply sampled blood TCRbeta repertoires from subjects exposed to, actively infected with, or recovered from COVID-19 were included in the dataset. The repertoires were made available in a free public database intended to serve as a resource for research on the immune response to SARS-CoV-2. Where available, HLA class I and class II types were taken from metadata supplied by the sample provider and were not determined by assay-based typing. The full study reports these points: Clinical and demographic metadata were provided uncurated, with the amount varying by source and participant.

Collaborating institutions collected whole blood in K2EDTA tubes following their own protocols. For TCRbeta analysis, collaborator samples were shipped as frozen whole blood, as isolated PBMCs, or as DNA extracted from either sample type. This TCR was sampled from a human donor in a cohort sampled during active COVID-19. The chain couples TRBV12-5 to TRBJ2-7; TRBD1 is a weak D gene call, 6 bases matching. Sequencing was done on a sample of peripheral blood. Here is the DNA: TGTGCTAGTGGTTTGATAAAACAGGGTAAGGAGCAGTACTTC. It translates to CASGLIKQGKEQYF.